This TCR beta chain was sequenced during a study of T-cell reconstitution after alpha-beta-depleted transplantation in children. This clonotype was recorded a few times. Using unique molecular identifiers, the investigators prepared the TCRbeta library. MiXCR, applied by TCRdb to the PCR reads, yields one record per CDR3 protein. Of about 72,000 distinct CDR3 sequences in the sample, 6% to 8.5% are singletons; the top ten hold more than 2.5%. This receptor was obtained from a human donor who donated a stem cell graft to a child with acute lymphoblastic leukemia. The starting material was PBMCs from the stem cell graft donor, obtained from the stem cell graft.

The CDR3 here is CASSYRARGTETQYF. The CDR3 coding sequence is TGCGCCAGCAGTTATCGGGCCCGGGGAACAGAGACCCAGTACTTC. This sequence joins TRBV10-2 and TRBJ2-5, with D possibly matching TRBD2 (5 bases). CDR1 is WSHSY and CDR2 is SAAADI in the germline V gene. V lost 5 bases, J lost 4 bases, and 17 bases lay in between. The CDR3 totals 15 residues.